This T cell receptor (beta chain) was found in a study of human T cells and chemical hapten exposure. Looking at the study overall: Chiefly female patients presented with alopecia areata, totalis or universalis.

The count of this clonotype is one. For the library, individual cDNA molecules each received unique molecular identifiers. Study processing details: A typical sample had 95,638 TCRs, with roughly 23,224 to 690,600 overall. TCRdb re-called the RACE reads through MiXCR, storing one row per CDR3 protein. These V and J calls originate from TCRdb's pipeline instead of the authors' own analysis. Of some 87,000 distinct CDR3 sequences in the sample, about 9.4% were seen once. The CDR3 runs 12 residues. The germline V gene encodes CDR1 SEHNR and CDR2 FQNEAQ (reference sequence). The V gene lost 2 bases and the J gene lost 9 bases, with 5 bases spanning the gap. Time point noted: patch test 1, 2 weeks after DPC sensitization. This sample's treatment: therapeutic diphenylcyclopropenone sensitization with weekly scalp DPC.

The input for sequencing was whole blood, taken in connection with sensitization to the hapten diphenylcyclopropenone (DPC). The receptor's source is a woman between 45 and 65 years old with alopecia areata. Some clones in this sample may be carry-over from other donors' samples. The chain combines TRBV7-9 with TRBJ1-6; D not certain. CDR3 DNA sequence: TGTGCCAGCAGCTTACGGGGTTCACCCCTCCACTTT. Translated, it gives CASSLRGSPLHF. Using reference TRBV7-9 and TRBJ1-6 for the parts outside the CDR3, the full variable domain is DTGVSQNPRHKITKRGQNVTFRCDPISEHNRLYWYRQTLGQGPEFLTYFQNEAQLEKSRLLSDRFSAERPKGSFSTLEIQRTEQGDSAMYLCASSLRGSPLHFGNGTRLTVT.